This T cell receptor (beta chain) stems from a study of T cell responses to AZD1222 COVID-19 vaccine. General study results and limits: A mostly white British donor set with more females was recruited, and clonal diversity was possibly underestimated. Seropositivity was recorded at baseline in only six AZD1222 recipients.

The data were produced by immunoSEQ multiplex PCR, yet TCRdb's version contains in-frame clones alone and is incomplete. The data hold some 97,000 clones, with approximately 90% observed a single time. The sample holds a few counts of this clone. Its specificity is not known. V lost 6 bases and J lost 3, with 27 bases in between. Germline values: CDR1 LGHNT, CDR2 FRNRAP. The CDR3 totals 18 residues. This receptor was taken from an adult in good health. The material was peripheral blood, obtained on day 0 of AZD1222 vaccination. This chain links TRBV12-5 with TRBJ2-7; TRBD2 might be the D (5 bases). The CDR3 coding sequence is TGTGCTAGTGGCCACACCCTAAGCGGAACCCTACGAGTCTACGAGCAGTACTTC. It yields the protein CASGHTLSGTLRVYEQYF.